The next 27 T cell receptor beta chains were all read from a single sample in a study of blood T cell repertoires in COVID-19. Libraries were prepared by immunoSEQ multiplex PCR; TCRdb keeps only in-frame clonotypes and omits some of them. The table lists hundreds of thousands of clones, under 90% of them singletons. The sequenced material came from PBMCs or T cells enriched from blood (not recorded which). These receptor sequences come from a woman in her thirties who had recovered from COVID-19.

The V and J genes are TRBV7-2 and TRBJ2-1; 7 nucleotides match TRBD1. The ends lost 6 bases at V and 3 bases at J; junction bases unmatched: 2. CDR1 is SGHTA and CDR2 is FQGNSA in the germline V gene. The CDR3 consists of 13 residues. CDR3 amino acids: CASRGTVYNEQFF. DNA of the CDR3: TGTGCCAGCAGGGGGACAGTCTACAATGAGCAGTTCTTC.

This clone occurred once. The V gene is TRBV30, the J gene TRBJ2-2; 7 bases are shared with TRBD2. This CDR3 is built from 13 residues. Germline CDR1 GTSNPN, CDR2 SVGIG (reference sequence). CDR3 residues: CGMGGSNTGELFF. The CDR3 nucleotides are TGTGGAATGGGGGGGTCGAACACCGGGGAGCTGTTTTTT.

The chain links TRBV28 to TRBJ1-1; D uncertain. Trimming removed 1 base at V and 5 bases at J, with 14 bases between. The CDR3 length is 15 residues. In germline, CDR1 is MDHEN, CDR2 SYDVKM. CDR3 loop: CASSLSGLANTEAFF. In DNA, the CDR3 is TGTGCCAGCAGTTTATCGGGGTTGGCAAATACTGAAGCTTTCTTT.

Only one count was recorded for this clone. This rearrangement joins TRBV15 to TRBJ2-1; 8 bases are shared with TRBD1. The CDR3 contains 16 residues. V dropped 3 bases and J dropped 5; count of bases not matched to a gene: 9. The germline CDR1 and CDR2 sequences are LNHNV and YYDKDF (reference sequence). This CDR3 reads CATSSPGTGPNNEQFF. As DNA, the CDR3 is TGTGCCACCAGCAGCCCTGGGACAGGACCAAACAATGAGCAGTTCTTC.

The chain carries TRBV20-1 and TRBJ2-5; TRBD2 aligns across 9 bases. The CDR3 runs to 18 residues. Trimming took 3 bases from V and 3 from J; bases not matched to a gene: 17. CDR1 and CDR2 (germline): DFQATT, SNEGSKA (reference sequence). As DNA, the CDR3 is TGCAGTGCTAGTCCCCTCGGGCTAGCGGGAAGCGTGGAAGAGACCCAGTACTTC. This translates into CSASPLGLAGSVEETQYF.

CDR3 sequence reads: CAISESRGNASRNEQYF. The CDR3 coding sequence is TGTGCCATCAGTGAGTCTCGCGGGAACGCCTCCAGGAACGAGCAGTACTTC. The chain joins TRBV10-3 to TRBJ2-7; maybe TRBD2 (6 bases). Germline V CDR1 and CDR2: ENHRY, SYGVKD. CDR3 size: 17 residues. Trimming cost V 0 bases and J 5 bases, with 20 bases left between them.

The chain combines TRBV27 with TRBJ2-7; 7 nucleotides match TRBD1. V shed 2 bases, J shed 2 bases, and the junction held 6 bases outside the gene matches. The CDR3 consists of 15 residues. Germline CDR1 MNHEY, CDR2 SMNVEV (reference sequence). CDR3 loop: CASSLVRDRPYEQYF. In DNA form, the CDR3 reads TGTGCCAGCAGTTTAGTCCGGGACAGACCCTACGAGCAGTACTTC.

V and J are TRBV20-1 and TRBJ2-7, with a possible D match to TRBD1 (6 bases). Trimming stripped 3 bases from V and 6 bases from J, with 15 bases between. This CDR3 is 13 amino acids long. Germline loops: CDR1 DFQATT, CDR2 SNEGSKA (reference sequence). CDR3 residues: CSASLTTGLEQYF. CDR3 DNA: TGCAGTGCTAGTCTAACCACAGGGCTCGAGCAGTACTTC.

Details on this clone: Other DNA sequences in the sample encode the same CDR3. The chain joins TRBV28 to TRBJ2-7, with TRBD1 matching 7 bases. Germline V gene sequence: CDR1 MDHEN, CDR2 SYDVKM. The CDR3 is made up of 12 amino acids. The J segment lost 0 bases and the V segment lost 11 bases, leaving 4 bases of the junction unmatched. CDR3 coding DNA: TGTGCCTCGGGACAGCTCTCCTACGAGCAGTACTTC. Protein sequence: CASGQLSYEQYF.

The gene calls are TRBV11-3 and TRBJ2-2, with unresolved D. This CDR3 spans 16 amino acids. Germline V CDR1 and CDR2: SGHNT, YENEEA. The ends were cut back, 1 base at V and 2 bases at J, with 11 bases in the middle. CDR3 in amino acids: CASSLALAVNTGELFF. Written as DNA, the CDR3 is TGTGCCAGCAGCTTAGCATTGGCAGTTAACACCGGGGAGCTGTTTTTT.

This chain joins TRBV21-1 and TRBJ2-1; TRBD2 is the table's D call and was not checked against the DNA. TRBV21-1 is reported as a pseudogene. There are 21 residues in the CDR3. The CDR3 loop reads CASSKDFERRLLADSYNEQFF. In DNA, the CDR3 is TGTGCCAGCAGCAAAGATTTCGAACGGAGACTCCTAGCGGACTCCTACAATGAGCAGTTCTTC.

DNA of the CDR3: TGTGCCAGCAGTTACGGGGGGGTATCCGGAAACACCATATATTTT. As protein: CASSYGGVSGNTIYF. This chain connects TRBV6-5 to TRBJ1-3; maybe TRBD1 (5 bases). The CDR3 spans 15 residues. The germline CDR1 and CDR2 sequences are MNHEY and SVGAGI. V shed 2 bases and J shed 4 bases, with 12 bases lying between them.

This clone has only a few counts. The genes are TRBV3-1 (or the pseudogene TRBV3-2) and TRBJ2-3; TRBD2 agrees at 9 bases. Germline CDR1 reads LGHDT; CDR2 reads YNNKEL (reference sequence). CDR3 length equals 18 residues. Losses at the gene ends were 1 base for V and 5 bases for J; bases not matched to a gene: 13. In DNA form, the CDR3 reads TGTGCCAGCAGCCAAGCGCCCGGTGCGGGAGGGACCCTAGATACGCAGTATTTT. Its translation: CASSQAPGAGGTLDTQYF.

The rearrangement links TRBV5-4 to TRBJ2-7; 8 bases match TRBD2. This CDR3 comprises 15 residues. V lost 0 bases to trimming and J lost 6 bases; unmatched junction nucleotides: 8. The germline gives CDR1 SGHNT, CDR2 YYREEE (reference sequence). CDR3: CASSLVLSGSGEQYF. CDR3 nucleotides: TGTGCCAGCAGCTTGGTACTGAGCGGGAGTGGCGAGCAGTACTTC.

The rearrangement links TRBV9 to TRBJ1-1; 8 nucleotides match TRBD1. CDR1 and CDR2 (germline): SGDLS, YYNGEE. The CDR3 consists of 15 residues. V shed 0 bases and J 10 bases; nucleotides not matched to a gene: 11. As DNA, the CDR3 is TGTGCCAGCAGCGTAGAAGGCTCAGGGGGCGTTGGAGCTTTCTTT. This gives the protein CASSVEGSGGVGAFF.

This chain connects TRBV19 to TRBJ2-2; 11 positions agree with TRBD2. V shed 3 bases and J 5 bases; nucleotides not matched to a gene: 5. CDR1 and CDR2 (germline): LNHDA, SQIVND (reference sequence). The CDR3 consists of 16 residues. CDR3 in amino acids: CASSISGRVVTGELFF. CDR3 nucleotide sequence: TGTGCCAGTAGTATTAGCGGGAGGGTGGTGACCGGGGAGCTGTTTTTT.

The CDR3 spells CASGFGVSTEAFF. In DNA form, the CDR3 reads TGTGCTAGTGGTTTTGGAGTAAGCACTGAAGCTTTCTTT. This chain links TRBV12-5 with TRBJ1-1; D not certain. This CDR3 comprises 13 residues. V was clipped by 3 bases and J by 4 bases, with 9 bases between them. From germline, CDR1 is LGHNT and CDR2 FRNRAP.

The J gene is TRBJ2-1, the V gene TRBV5-4; the match to TRBD2 covers 10 bases. J lost 3 bases, V lost 1 base, and 4 bases had no gene match. The CDR3 length is 16 residues. CDR1 is SGHNT and CDR2 is YYREEE in the germline V gene (reference sequence). The DNA for the CDR3 is TGTGCCAGCAGCTTGAAGCGGGAGGGTTTCTACAATGAGCAGTTCTTC. Protein: CASSLKREGFYNEQFF.

Only a few counts were recorded for this clone. This sequence joins TRBV28 and TRBJ2-5; no clear D. The CDR3 is 13 amino acids. The V gene's germline CDR1 is MDHEN and CDR2 SYDVKM. Trimming pared 4 bases from V and 2 bases from J, leaving 8 bases between. The CDR3 DNA reads as TGTGCCAGCAGTTCGAGTTCTCAAGAGACCCAGTACTTC. Amino acids: CASSSSSQETQYF.

The J gene is TRBJ1-6, the V gene TRBV5-5; perhaps TRBD1 as D (5 bases). Germline-derived CDR1 and CDR2 are SGHKS and YYEKEE (reference sequence). The V end lost 1 base, the J end lost 7 bases, and 27 bases lay between the germline ends. The CDR3 extends over 20 amino acids. The CDR3 loop is CASSLSVISSRRAKNSPLHF. Written as DNA, the CDR3 is TGTGCCAGCAGCTTGTCCGTTATATCATCGCGCAGGGCAAAAAATTCACCCCTCCACTTT.

This clone was detected only a few times. The chain joins TRBV11-2 to TRBJ1-4, with 9 bases matching TRBD1. Germline-derived CDR1 and CDR2 are SGHAT and FQNNGV. The CDR3 is 17 residues long. The V segment lost 5 bases and the J segment 2 bases; nucleotides outside the gene matches: 9. Here the CDR3 reads CASSPRTGVKTNEKLFF. Written as DNA, the CDR3 is TGTGCCAGCAGCCCGAGGACAGGGGTGAAGACTAATGAAAAACTGTTTTTT. Looking up the rest from reference TRBV11-2 and TRBJ1-4 gives the full variable domain: EAGVAQSPRYKIIEKRQSVAFWCNPISGHATLYWYQQILGQGPKLLIQFQNNGVVDDSQLPKDRFSAERLKGVDSTLKIQPAKLEDSAVYLCASSPRTGVKTNEKLFFGSGTQLSVL.

The chain has TRBV5-1 and TRBJ2-1; D might be TRBD2 (6 bases). The CDR3 totals 14 residues. V shed 7 bases and J shed 3 bases, with 14 bases lying between them. Germline lookup yields CDR1 SGHRS and CDR2 YFSETQ. The CDR3 sequence is CASLSGGIYNEQFF. The CDR3 coding sequence is TGCGCCAGCTTAAGTGGCGGGATCTACAATGAGCAGTTCTTC.

The chain couples TRBV4-1 to TRBJ2-6; 11 nucleotides match TRBD2. The V segment lost 8 bases and the J segment 2 bases; nucleotides outside the gene matches: 14. The CDR3 is made up of 19 amino acids. CDR1 MGHRA and CDR2 YSYEKL come from the germline V gene. CDR3 sequence reads: CASQAYLLAGGAGANVLTF. For the CDR3, the DNA is TGCGCCAGCCAAGCGTACCTCTTAGCGGGAGGGGCTGGGGCCAACGTCCTGACTTTC.

This sequence joins TRBV29-1 and TRBJ1-2, with TRBD1 identical over 10 bases. The junction had 2 bases not matched to a gene; V was cut back by 1 base and J by 0 bases. The CDR3 is 15 residues long. Germline CDR1 is SQVTM and CDR2 is ANQGSEA. The CDR3 DNA follows: TGCAGCGTTGAAGGGGGACAGGGGACTAACTATGGCTACACCTTC. This gives the protein CSVEGGQGTNYGYTF.

The rearrangement uses TRBV9 and TRBJ2-2; D perhaps matches TRBD1 (6 bases). V was trimmed by 4 bases and J by 4 bases, leaving 11 bases between them. CDR3 length equals 14 residues. Looked up from germline, CDR1 is SGDLS and CDR2 is YYNGEE. In DNA form, the CDR3 reads TGTGCCAGCAGCCGGGACACCTCCACCGGGGAGCTGTTTTTT. Translation: CASSRDTSTGELFF.

This chain uses TRBV7-9 with TRBJ2-1; D is unclear. Germline V CDR1 and CDR2: SEHNR, FQNEAQ (reference sequence). This CDR3 is built from 13 residues. Trimming took 7 bases from V and 5 from J, leaving 12 bases between them. The CDR3 DNA is TGTGCCAGCAACCTAGGAACACACAATGAGCAGTTCTTC. Translation: CASNLGTHNEQFF.

The CDR3 protein is CASSENIGNTIYF. The CDR3 bases are TGCGCCAGCAGTGAGAACATCGGAAACACCATATATTTT. This chain joins TRBV10-2 and TRBJ1-3, with D uncertain. Germline V gene lookup returns CDR1 WSHSY and CDR2 SAAADI. V lost 2 bases and J 4 bases, leaving 6 bases between the germline ends. The CDR3 is 13 residues long.